This T cell receptor (beta chain) is drawn from a study of technical replicates of blood from a few donors. The protocol was immunoSEQ multiplex PCR, while the TCRdb copy is restricted to in-frame clones and leaves out a portion. Found here are approximately 94,000 clones, approximately 95% of them singletons; the top ten hold 0.36%. Germline V lookup: CDR1 SGDLS, CDR2 YYNGEE. This CDR3 region has 16 residues. J was trimmed by 8 bases and V by 0 bases; bases with no gene match: 9. The TCR sequence derives from a human donor in good health. Sequenced material: T cells isolated from PBMCs. The V call is TRBV9, the J call TRBJ2-1; 9 bases are shared with TRBD2. CDR3 in amino acids: CASSVEGGRALDEQFF. Here the CDR3 DNA reads TGTGCCAGCAGCGTAGAGGGCGGGAGGGCGTTAGATGAGCAGTTCTTC.